The clone carrying this T cell receptor (beta chain) was counted a few times. What it binds is not known. Sequencing used immunoSEQ multiplex PCR; TCRdb keeps in-frame clones, though not all of them. The sample yields 350,000 to 450,000 clones, about 83% seen once. The length of the CDR3 is 13 residues. V dropped 5 bases and J dropped 4 bases, with 6 bases sitting between them. Germline loops: CDR1 LNHDA, CDR2 SQIVND (reference sequence). The sample belongs to a study of Ad26.COV2.S vaccination and SARS-CoV-2 variants. Study-level results: Placebo recipients showed lower spike-specific TCR breadth than vaccinees. Non-spike TCR breadth showed similarity between vaccine and placebo recipients.

Stated treatment: some 20 received Ad26.COV2.S at low or high dose, single or two shots; a few received placebo; per-sample allocation not given. Sample collection was performed on day 63 after the first vaccine or placebo injection. An Ad26 vector expressing Wuhan-strain SARS-CoV-2 spike constituted the vaccine. This TCR derives from a person aged 18-60 years who received the Ad26.COV2.S COVID-19 vaccine or a placebo. Source: peripheral blood, taken in a trial of Ad26.COV2.S vaccine versus placebo. The V gene is TRBV19, the J gene TRBJ1-6, with no clear D. The DNA for the CDR3 is TGTGCCAGTAGTGCGGGTTATAATTCACCCCTCCACTTT. Protein sequence: CASSAGYNSPLHF.